A single sample gave rise to the 31 T cell receptor beta chains below, sequenced in a study of graft-versus-host responses after intestinal transplantation. The assay was immunoSEQ multiplex PCR, and TCRdb's table has in-frame clones only and misses some. The sample includes under 9,000 clones, 74% of them seen just once. Tissue processing of the graft released intraepithelial and lamina propria lymphocytes from it. This specimen consisted of ileum tissue, obtained around 500 days after intestinal transplant. These receptors were obtained from a human patient who received an intestinal transplant, so some T cells may come from the graft donor.

This clone has only a few counts. CDR3 in DNA: TGTGCCAGCAGCGGCTGGACCGGGGAGCTGTTTTTT. Protein sequence: CASSGWTGELFF. The chain carries TRBV5-4 and TRBJ2-2; D ambiguous. CDR3 length equals 12 residues. CDR1 SGHNT and CDR2 YYREEE come from the germline V gene (reference sequence). Trimming removed 4 bases from V and 5 bases from J, with 6 bases in between.

The J gene is TRBJ2-5, the V gene TRBV5-1, with TRBD1 matching over 8 bases. Germline CDR1 and CDR2: SGHRS and YFSETQ. CDR3 length: 13 amino acids. J gave up 0 bases and V 5 bases, and 0 bases lay outside the gene matches. CDR3 residues: CASRTGDQETQYF. Here the CDR3 DNA reads TGCGCCAGCAGGACAGGGGACCAAGAGACCCAGTACTTC.

This clone has more than one count but fewer than ten. The V gene is TRBV20-1, the J gene TRBJ2-1, with D possibly being TRBD1 or TRBD2 (5 bases each). Germline V lookup: CDR1 DFQATT, CDR2 SNEGSKA (reference sequence). This CDR3 is built from 11 residues. Trimming took 5 bases from V and 9 from J, leaving 11 bases between them. The DNA of the CDR3 is TGCAGTGCTGGGACCCCCCGTGAGCAGTTCTTC. Protein: CSAGTPREQFF.

The table lists this clone with a few counts. The chain links TRBV6-5 to TRBJ1-2, with 9 nucleotides matching TRBD1. Trimming removed 2 bases from V and 8 bases from J; junction bases left unmatched: 12. CDR1 MNHEY and CDR2 SVGAGI come from the germline V gene. The CDR3 covers 16 residues. The CDR3 reads CASSYGIRDRDGGYTF. The CDR3 nucleotides are TGTGCCAGCAGTTACGGTATCCGGGACAGGGACGGCGGCTACACCTTC.

The CDR3 is CASLSHNYGYTF. The CDR3 DNA follows: TGTGCCAGTCTAAGTCATAACTATGGCTACACCTTC. The chain recombines TRBV19 with TRBJ1-2, with D unclear. Trimming shortened V by 8 bases and J by 1 base, and 8 bases separated the two germline ends. Germline-derived CDR1 and CDR2 are LNHDA and SQIVND (reference sequence). The CDR3 is made up of 12 amino acids.

This sequence joins TRBV4-2 and TRBJ2-1; 8 bases are shared with TRBD2. Germline CDR1 reads LGHNA; CDR2 reads YNFKEQ. The CDR3 is 15 amino acids. V shed 0 bases, J shed 4 bases, and the junction held 2 bases outside the gene matches. The CDR3 here is CASSQDGRGYNEQFF. For the CDR3, the DNA is TGTGCCAGCAGCCAAGACGGGAGGGGGTACAATGAGCAGTTCTTC.

The chain is built from TRBV27 and TRBJ1-2; D unclear. The CDR3 runs 15 residues. Trimming cost V 2 bases and J 8 bases, with 18 bases left between them. CDR1 is MNHEY and CDR2 is SMNVEV in the germline V gene (reference sequence). CDR3 DNA sequence: TGTGCCAGCAGTTTAATGGCGGGATTGTCGGAGGGCTACACCTTC. Its translation is CASSLMAGLSEGYTF.

There are a few counts of this clone. This chain connects TRBV7-9 to TRBJ2-7; weak D call: TRBD1 (6 bases). This CDR3 has 12 residues. The germline V and J ends were trimmed by 4 bases and 3 bases, with 7 bases remaining between them. CDR1 and CDR2 from the germline V gene are SEHNR and FQNEAQ (reference sequence). The CDR3: CASSSQGYEQYF. The CDR3 nucleotides are TGTGCCAGCAGCTCACAGGGCTACGAGCAGTACTTC.

This clone was counted between two and nine times. The rearrangement joins TRBV5-1 to TRBJ2-1, with 7 bases matching TRBD1. The CDR3 extends over 17 amino acids. Trimming took 3 bases from V and 5 from J; bases not matched to a gene: 14. In germline, CDR1 is SGHRS, CDR2 YFSETQ. This CDR3 is CASSWGTGTAVDNEQFF. CDR3 DNA: TGCGCCAGCAGCTGGGGCACCGGGACAGCCGTGGACAATGAGCAGTTCTTC.

The chain couples TRBV10-3 to TRBJ2-5; the D gene is possibly TRBD2 (5 bases). V was shortened by 2 bases and J by 1 base, with 11 bases between the two germline ends. This CDR3 has 15 residues. The germline V gene has CDR1 ENHRY and CDR2 SYGVKD. CDR3 amino acids: CAISEGGLAQETQYF. The CDR3 nucleotides read TGTGCCATCAGTGAGGGAGGACTGGCCCAAGAGACCCAGTACTTC.

This chain links TRBV29-1 with TRBJ2-2, with D possibly matching TRBD1 (6 bases). CDR3 size: 11 residues. In germline, CDR1 is SQVTM, CDR2 ANQGSEA. Trimming pared 4 bases from V and 9 bases from J, leaving 9 bases between. The CDR3 here is CSVATGRELFF. Written as DNA, the CDR3 is TGCAGCGTTGCAACAGGGCGGGAGCTGTTTTTT.

This sequence joins TRBV25-1 and TRBJ2-7, with D maybe TRBD2 (5 bases). Trimming pared 5 bases from V and 1 base from J, leaving 9 bases between. The CDR3 is 13 residues long. Per the germline V gene, CDR1 is MGHDK and CDR2 is SYGVNS. The CDR3 here is CASSYRDSYEQYF. In DNA form, the CDR3 reads TGTGCCAGCAGTTATCGGGATTCCTACGAGCAGTACTTC.

This clone was seen once. The V gene is TRBV28, the J gene TRBJ2-7; 7 bases line up with TRBD1. V shed 5 bases, J shed 2 bases, and the junction held 3 bases outside the gene matches. Looked up from germline, CDR1 is MDHEN and CDR2 is SYDVKM. The CDR3 sequence is 13 residues long. This CDR3 is CASSPGQTYEQYF. CDR3 in DNA: TGTGCCAGCAGTCCGGGACAGACCTACGAGCAGTACTTC.

This chain joins TRBV5-1 and TRBJ1-4, with 10 bases fitting TRBD1. The CDR3 length is 14 residues. With 4 bases clipped from V and 6 bases from J, the junction kept 3 bases outside the gene matches. Germline CDR1 SGHRS, CDR2 YFSETQ. This chain's CDR3 is CASSTDRGDEKLFF. CDR3 nucleotide sequence: TGCGCCAGCAGCACGGACAGGGGGGATGAAAAACTGTTTTTT.

This chain joins TRBV9 and TRBJ2-1; 9 bases align to TRBD1. Germline V lookup: CDR1 SGDLS, CDR2 YYNGEE. The CDR3 contains 20 residues. After removal of 1 base from V and 5 bases from J, the junction contained 19 bases not matched to a gene. The CDR3, as DNA: TGTGCCAGCAGCGTATATCCCCAACGAATACAGGGGGCTAATGACAATGAGCAGTTCTTC. Amino acid sequence: CASSVYPQRIQGANDNEQFF.

A note on this clone: It is likely a read error, because the conserved phenylalanine at the end of the CDR3 is missing. This rearrangement joins TRBV7-9 to TRBJ2-3; weak D call: TRBD2 (5 bases). Germline CDR1 reads SEHNR; CDR2 reads FQNEAQ (reference sequence). The CDR3 consists of 14 residues. V lost 1 base to trimming and J lost 6 bases, with 11 bases between them. The DNA for the CDR3 is TGTGCCAGCAGCTTAGGACTACTATGGGATACGCAGTATTCT. Its translation: CASSLGLLWDTQYS.

The chain carries TRBV4-1 and TRBJ2-3; 7 bases agree with TRBD2. Per germline, CDR1 MGHRA and CDR2 YSYEKL. J was trimmed by 0 bases and V by 1 base; bases with no gene match: 7. This CDR3 has 17 amino acids. The DNA for the CDR3 is TGCGCCAGCAGCCAAGTGGATACTAGCGCGAGCACAGATACGCAGTATTTT. Residues: CASSQVDTSASTDTQYF.

This clone was observed a few times. The chain is built from TRBV6-6 and TRBJ2-7, with TRBD1 identical over 7 bases. Germline assignment: CDR1 MNHNY and CDR2 SVGAGI (reference sequence). With 6 bases clipped from V and 0 bases from J, the junction kept 8 bases outside the gene matches. The CDR3 sequence is 15 residues long. CDR3 protein: CASRSRDSFSYEQYF. In DNA, the CDR3 is TGTGCCAGCAGAAGCCGGGACAGCTTCTCCTACGAGCAGTACTTC.

This clone was detected a few times. The V and J genes are TRBV7-9 and TRBJ2-4, with unresolved D. Trimming shortened V by 0 bases and J by 0 bases, and 3 bases separated the two germline ends. The CDR3 sequence is 14 residues long. Germline values: CDR1 SEHNR, CDR2 FQNEAQ (reference sequence). The CDR3 DNA follows: TGTGCCAGCAGCTTAGCGGGAGCCAAAAACATTCAGTACTTC. As protein: CASSLAGAKNIQYF.

V is TRBV14 and J is TRBJ2-1; D is possibly TRBD1 (6 bases). Trimming pared 4 bases from V and 3 bases from J, leaving 16 bases between. Germline-derived CDR1 and CDR2 are SGHDN and FVKESK. CDR3 length: 16 amino acids. This chain's CDR3 is CASSRIQGGGYNEQFF. DNA of the CDR3: TGTGCCAGCAGCCGAATACAGGGTGGTGGCTACAATGAGCAGTTCTTC.

The genes are TRBV11-1 and TRBJ2-2, with a possible D match to TRBD2 (6 bases). The CDR3 length is 14 residues. The germline V and J ends were trimmed by 6 bases and 6 bases, with 14 bases remaining between them. CDR1 is SGHAT and CDR2 is FQDESV in the germline V gene (reference sequence). The chain's CDR3 is CASSYNRGSGELFF. CDR3 DNA: TGTGCCAGCAGTTACAACCGGGGGTCCGGGGAGCTGTTTTTT.

This clone was seen a few times. V is TRBV7-2 and J is TRBJ1-1; D may be TRBD1 (5 bases). This CDR3 is built from 13 residues. Trimming took 5 bases from V and 6 from J, leaving 13 bases between them. Germline assignment: CDR1 SGHTA and CDR2 FQGNSA. The CDR3 loop is CASSQVGVSEAFF. CDR3 in DNA: TGTGCCAGCAGCCAGGTGGGGGTTTCTGAAGCTTTCTTT.

The V and J genes are TRBV5-6 and TRBJ2-3; 8 bases align to TRBD2. From germline, CDR1 is SGHDT and CDR2 YYEEEE. The CDR3 is made up of 15 amino acids. Trimming took 4 bases from V and 2 from J; bases not matched to a gene: 6. CDR3 loop: CASSPLAAHTDTQYF. In DNA, the CDR3 is TGTGCCAGCAGCCCACTAGCGGCGCACACAGATACGCAGTATTTT.

The chain uses TRBV20-1 and TRBJ2-7, with D possibly being TRBD2 (6 bases). Trimming removed 6 bases at V and 1 base at J, with 7 bases between. This CDR3 has 11 residues. Per the germline V gene, CDR1 is DFQATT and CDR2 is SNEGSKA (reference sequence). As DNA, the CDR3 is TGCAGTGCCGGGACTTCCTACGAGCAGTACTTC. Translated: CSAGTSYEQYF.

By proportion, this clone is medium-sized (0.01 to 0.1%). The chain employs TRBV10-3 and TRBJ1-1; D uncertain. Germline assignment: CDR1 ENHRY and CDR2 SYGVKD. Between the trimmed V and J ends, which lost 8 bases and 0 bases, there was a span of 7 bases. CDR3 length: 12 amino acids. The CDR3 region is CAIQTLNTEAFF. The CDR3 DNA reads TGTGCCATCCAAACATTGAACACTGAAGCTTTCTTT.

The genes are TRBV15 and TRBJ2-1; 10 bases are a match to TRBD1. V dropped 4 bases and J dropped 6; count of bases not matched to a gene: 15. Germline V lookup: CDR1 LNHNV, CDR2 YYDKDF (reference sequence). The CDR3 is 18 residues long. The CDR3 DNA sequence: TGTGCCACCAGCACCCCAGCTTCCGGGACAGGGGACCTCAATGAGCAGTTCTTC. Translation: CATSTPASGTGDLNEQFF.

This chain joins TRBV7-8 and TRBJ2-4, with 7 bases identical to TRBD1. V shed 5 bases and J 7 bases; nucleotides not matched to a gene: 8. This CDR3 has 14 amino acids. Germline V gives CDR1 SGHVS, CDR2 FQNEAQ. The DNA of the CDR3 is TGTGCCAGCAGCAGAACGACAGGGCAGAACATTCAGTACTTC. Its protein product is CASSRTTGQNIQYF. The entire variable domain, with the rest obtained from reference TRBV7-8 and TRBJ2-4, is as follows: GAGVSQSPRYKVAKRGQDVALRCDPISGHVSLFWYQQALGQGPEFLTYFQNEAQLDKSGLPSDRFFAERPEGSVSTLKIQRTQQEDSAVYLCASSRTTGQNIQYFGAGTRLSVL.

The count of this clone is one. The V gene is TRBV30, the J gene TRBJ2-7, with a possible D match to TRBD2 (6 bases). This CDR3 is 13 amino acids long. The germline gives CDR1 GTSNPN, CDR2 SVGIG (reference sequence). Deletions cut 4 bases from V and 2 bases from J, with 12 bases between. DNA for the CDR3: TGTGCCTGGACGACTAGGGTACCCTACGAGCAGTACTTC. Its translation is CAWTTRVPYEQYF.

This clone was seen a single time. The rearrangement uses TRBV6-1 and TRBJ1-2; D possibly corresponds to TRBD1 (5 bases). Germline V gene data show CDR1 as MNHNS and CDR2 as SASEGT. CDR3 length: 13 amino acids. Trimming left V 4 bases short and J 2 bases short, with 8 bases between. In DNA form, the CDR3 reads TGTGCCAGCAGTGGCAGGGAAAACTATGGCTACACCTTC. Protein: CASSGRENYGYTF.

V is TRBV5-1 and J is TRBJ2-7, with 9 bases matching TRBD1. Germline loops: CDR1 SGHRS, CDR2 YFSETQ. V was pared by 1 base and J by 5 bases, with 4 bases of the junction left unmatched. This CDR3 region has 14 residues. The CDR3 coding sequence is TGCGCCAGCAGCTTGAACAGGGGGCAGAACGAGCAGTACTTC. This sequence encodes CASSLNRGQNEQYF.

V and J are TRBV11-2 and TRBJ2-5, with a weak D call TRBD1 (6 bases). The J call may be mistaken, given a closer DNA end match to TRBJ2-7. Germline CDR1 is SGHAT and CDR2 is FQNNGV. This CDR3 has 15 residues. This CDR3 reads CASSLDLRGHYEQYF. In DNA, the CDR3 is TGTGCCAGCAGCTTAGATCTTCGGGGACACTACGAGCAGTACTTC.